This T cell receptor (beta chain) was recovered during a study of identical twins. Findings and caveats of the study: Excess twin sharing in beta out-of-frame sequences was weaker. Whereas memory repertoires showed no such difference, abundant cord blood beta clonotypes carried fewer insertions.

Healthy Caucasians alone served as donors. MiXCR, run by TCRdb on the 5' RACE reads, gives a single entry per CDR3 protein. The repertoire holds under 1 million distinct CDR3 sequences, 9% to 15% seen once, with about 1.6% in the top ten. V dropped 3 bases and J dropped 3 bases, with 9 bases sitting between them. The germline gives CDR1 ENHRY, CDR2 SYGVKD. The CDR3 loop spans 14 amino acids. On this clonotype: Its specificity is unknown.

The same data also went into a second study, on yellow fever vaccine responses in identical twins.

What was sequenced was PBMCs. The TCR was taken from a woman younger than 30 in good health. The gene calls are TRBV10-3 and TRBJ2-1; D gene ambiguous. The CDR3 coding sequence is TGTGCCATCAGTGACTCGCCCGGCTACAATGAGCAGTTCTTC. Residues: CAISDSPGYNEQFF.